The rows below give T cell receptor beta chains drawn from one sample of a study of cytomegalovirus exposure and HLA in healthy donors. The method was immunoSEQ multiplex PCR; TCRdb's version includes in-frame clones alone and lacks a portion of them. Altogether about 96,000 clones are present, roughly 79% being singletons, with the ten largest covering roughly 14%. Sequencing was carried out using PBMCs. The receptors derive from a woman aged 70 to 79 in good health and CMV-seropositive. Each CDR3 is given with its conserved first and last residue. Each record gives: CDR3 length, clone size, J gene, V gene, CDR3 protein. Clone size is stated in some rows and not others, as once, few, many or a class when expanded.

CDR3 length: 15
clone size: -
J gene: TRBJ2-7
V gene: TRBV7-8
CDR3 protein: CASSSQPGQGNEQYF

CDR3 length: 11
clone size: -
J gene: TRBJ2-1
V gene: TRBV6-1
CDR3 protein: CASSQYNEQFF

CDR3 length: 17
clone size: -
J gene: TRBJ2-2
V gene: TRBV27
CDR3 protein: CASRPSRIQGRGGELFF

CDR3 length: 16
clone size: few
J gene: TRBJ1-4
V gene: TRBV4-2
CDR3 protein: CASSQELGQGSEKLFF

CDR3 length: 15
clone size: -
J gene: TRBJ2-7
V gene: TRBV5-1
CDR3 protein: CASSSLPGGPYEQYF

CDR3 length: 16
clone size: -
J gene: TRBJ2-7
V gene: TRBV27
CDR3 protein: CASSLRFSAGGYEQYF

CDR3 length: 16
clone size: once
J gene: TRBJ2-1
V gene: TRBV5-8
CDR3 protein: CASSWGMDRARNEQFF

CDR3 length: 13
clone size: -
J gene: TRBJ1-5
V gene: TRBV27
CDR3 protein: CASSIGGRQPQHF

CDR3 length: 14
clone size: few
J gene: TRBJ1-6
V gene: TRBV19
CDR3 protein: CASSMSGIRSPLHF

CDR3 length: 18
clone size: -
J gene: TRBJ2-1
V gene: TRBV7-3
CDR3 protein: CASSPTGWGGASGNEQFF

CDR3 length: 14
clone size: -
J gene: TRBJ1-4
V gene: TRBV6-4
CDR3 protein: CASREGQGRGKLFF

CDR3 length: 15
clone size: once
J gene: TRBJ2-7
V gene: TRBV16
CDR3 protein: CASSRDSSFSYEQYF

CDR3 length: 15
clone size: -
J gene: TRBJ2-1
V gene: TRBV10-2
CDR3 protein: CASSERGGSYNEQFF

CDR3 length: 15
clone size: -
J gene: TRBJ1-5
V gene: TRBV6-1
CDR3 protein: CASRDSPTSNQPQHF

CDR3 length: 13
clone size: -
J gene: TRBJ2-1
V gene: TRBV7-9
CDR3 protein: CASSFAEYNEQFF

CDR3 length: 14
clone size: -
J gene: TRBJ1-4
V gene: TRBV7-9
CDR3 protein: CASSPAGLGEKLFF

CDR3 length: 17
clone size: -
J gene: TRBJ2-1
V gene: TRBV27
CDR3 protein: CASSPRLAGGVHNEQFF

CDR3 length: 15
clone size: -
J gene: TRBJ2-1
V gene: TRBV7-3
CDR3 protein: CASSPLAGPYNEQFF

CDR3 length: 13
clone size: -
J gene: TRBJ1-2
V gene: TRBV6-1
CDR3 protein: CASRRDRGYGYTF

CDR3 length: 12
clone size: -
J gene: TRBJ1-1
V gene: TRBV6-6
CDR3 protein: CATSRGNTEAFF

CDR3 length: 16
clone size: -
J gene: TRBJ2-2
V gene: TRBV11-2
CDR3 protein: CASRATGQRSVGELFF

CDR3 length: 15
clone size: -
J gene: TRBJ1-5
V gene: TRBV28
CDR3 protein: CASNLGQGRHQPQHF

CDR3 length: 16
clone size: -
J gene: TRBJ2-1
V gene: TRBV5-4
CDR3 protein: CASSPSLAGGRNEQFF

CDR3 length: 16
clone size: -
J gene: TRBJ1-5
V gene: TRBV6-1
CDR3 protein: CASSEWSGTGNQPQHF

CDR3 length: 14
clone size: once
J gene: TRBJ2-1
V gene: TRBV7-3
CDR3 protein: CASSLGHANNEQFF

CDR3 length: 16
clone size: -
J gene: TRBJ1-4
V gene: TRBV5-1
CDR3 protein: CASSLSTGGRREKLFF

CDR3 length: 13
clone size: -
J gene: TRBJ2-5
V gene: TRBV19
CDR3 protein: CASTGTTQETQYF

CDR3 length: 17
clone size: -
J gene: TRBJ2-5
V gene: TRBV5-1
CDR3 protein: CASSSRTSGSGAETQYF

CDR3 length: 14
clone size: few
J gene: TRBJ2-7
V gene: TRBV2
CDR3 protein: CASSDASGSYEQYF

CDR3 length: 13
clone size: -
J gene: TRBJ2-7
V gene: TRBV15
CDR3 protein: CATSGFLSYEQYF

CDR3 length: 14
clone size: -
J gene: TRBJ1-3
V gene: TRBV28
CDR3 protein: CASSPWASGNTIYF

CDR3 length: 15
clone size: -
J gene: TRBJ1-2
V gene: TRBV6-1
CDR3 protein: CASSEVGGFGYGYTF

CDR3 length: 13
clone size: -
J gene: TRBJ2-7
V gene: TRBV29-1
CDR3 protein: CSATSGRAYEQYF

CDR3 length: 13
clone size: -
J gene: TRBJ1-2
V gene: TRBV28
CDR3 protein: CASSSAGDYGYTF

CDR3 length: 15
clone size: -
J gene: TRBJ2-5
V gene: TRBV27
CDR3 protein: CASRPWAGMEETQYF

CDR3 length: 17
clone size: -
J gene: TRBJ2-1
V gene: TRBV5-5
CDR3 protein: CASSPRFRDRVYNEQFF

CDR3 length: 14
clone size: -
J gene: TRBJ2-7
V gene: TRBV4-2
CDR3 protein: CASSQEAGGREQYF

CDR3 length: 18
clone size: once
J gene: TRBJ1-3
V gene: TRBV4-3
CDR3 protein: CASSQVLAGTGAGNAIYF

CDR3 length: 13
clone size: -
J gene: TRBJ2-7
V gene: TRBV11-2
CDR3 protein: CASSGQGGYEQYF

CDR3 length: 13
clone size: once
J gene: TRBJ1-1
V gene: TRBV7-9
CDR3 protein: CASSLGEYTEAFF

CDR3 length: 13
clone size: -
J gene: TRBJ1-2
V gene: TRBV27
CDR3 protein: CASSTSGGYGYTF

CDR3 length: 14
clone size: -
J gene: TRBJ2-3
V gene: TRBV5-4
CDR3 protein: CASSLTGPTDTQYF

CDR3 length: 16
clone size: -
J gene: TRBJ1-3
V gene: TRBV18
CDR3 protein: CASSPEAGGLGNTIYF

CDR3 length: 13
clone size: -
J gene: TRBJ1-2
V gene: TRBV6-6
CDR3 protein: CASSYSGSYGYTF

CDR3 length: 14
clone size: -
J gene: TRBJ2-7
V gene: TRBV19
CDR3 protein: CASSGLRDNNEQYF

CDR3 length: 17
clone size: few
J gene: TRBJ2-2
V gene: TRBV28
CDR3 protein: CASTPGGASGTTGELFF

CDR3 length: 13
clone size: -
J gene: TRBJ1-6
V gene: TRBV11-1
CDR3 protein: CASSLVRNSPLHF

CDR3 length: 16
clone size: -
J gene: TRBJ2-3
V gene: TRBV6-5
CDR3 protein: CASSSSGGYSTDTQYF

CDR3 length: 14
clone size: -
J gene: TRBJ1-3
V gene: TRBV7-9
CDR3 protein: CASSPRGSGNTIYF

CDR3 length: 15
clone size: once
J gene: TRBJ1-3
V gene: TRBV30
CDR3 protein: CAWSETLGLGNTIYF

CDR3 length: 18
clone size: -
J gene: TRBJ2-4
V gene: TRBV10-3
CDR3 protein: CAISDPRDRAVAKNIQYF

CDR3 length: 14
clone size: few
J gene: TRBJ1-5
V gene: TRBV9
CDR3 protein: CASSPGGGFQPQHF

CDR3 length: 13
clone size: -
J gene: TRBJ2-1
V gene: TRBV6-6
CDR3 protein: CASDPLGAREQFF

CDR3 length: 16
clone size: once
J gene: TRBJ2-1
V gene: TRBV4-2
CDR3 protein: CASSQDTQVPYREQFF

CDR3 length: 16
clone size: once
J gene: TRBJ2-1
V gene: TRBV4-1
CDR3 protein: CASSQDPSGTYNEQFF

CDR3 length: 15
clone size: -
J gene: TRBJ1-5
V gene: TRBV4-2
CDR3 protein: CASSPPDRANQPQHF

CDR3 length: 14
clone size: -
J gene: TRBJ1-4
V gene: TRBV28
CDR3 protein: CASSPDRPTEKLFF

CDR3 length: 13
clone size: -
J gene: TRBJ2-1
V gene: TRBV10-1
CDR3 protein: CASSITNNNEQFF

CDR3 length: 14
clone size: -
J gene: TRBJ1-6
V gene: TRBV30
CDR3 protein: CAWSVGGGRSPLHF